Following are 20 T cell receptor beta chains from one sample sequenced in a study of T cell responses to AZD1222 COVID-19 vaccine. Assay: immunoSEQ multiplex PCR; the TCRdb copy retains only in-frame clones and omits some. The sample lists hundreds of thousands of clones, 85% to 95% occurring once. Source: peripheral blood, taken on day 0 of MenACWY control vaccination. The receptor set was obtained from an adult in good health.

A single count supports this clone. This chain uses TRBV12-3 or TRBV12-4 with TRBJ1-1; D may be TRBD1 (6 bases). V was cut by 6 bases and J by 4 bases, with 12 bases left in between. This CDR3 has 13 residues. The DNA for the CDR3 is TGTGCCAGCAGGGACAGTGGGAGCACTGAAGCTTTCTTT. Translating gives CASRDSGSTEAFF.

The chain is built from TRBV3-1 (or the pseudogene TRBV3-2) and TRBJ1-1; the match to TRBD1 covers 10 bases. CDR3 length equals 14 residues. The junction had 4 bases not matched to a gene; V was cut back by 4 bases and J by 5 bases. Germline V gene sequence: CDR1 LGHDT, CDR2 YNNKEL (reference sequence). The CDR3 region is CASSRDRGRTEAFF. The CDR3, as DNA: TGTGCCAGCAGCCGAGACAGGGGGCGGACTGAAGCTTTCTTT.

There are a few counts of this clone. The chain is built from TRBV6-5 and TRBJ2-1; no reliable D call. Germline values: CDR1 MNHEY, CDR2 SVGAGI. V lost 3 bases, J lost 8 bases, and 11 bases lay in between. The CDR3 extends over 13 amino acids. The CDR3 bases are TGTGCCAGCAGTTATGCCCCCCTCTATGAGCAGTTCTTC. Protein: CASSYAPLYEQFF.

The chain employs TRBV7-8 and TRBJ1-5; weak D call: TRBD1 (6 bases). The germline gives CDR1 SGHVS, CDR2 FQNEAQ. Trimming pared 5 bases from V and 9 bases from J, leaving 14 bases between. The CDR3 length is 13 residues. CDR3 in DNA: TGTGCCAGCAGCCGGGACACCTCATGGCCCCAGCATTTT. It translates to CASSRDTSWPQHF. The variable domain in full, with the rest retrieved from reference TRBV7-8 and TRBJ1-5, is GAGVSQSPRYKVAKRGQDVALRCDPISGHVSLFWYQQALGQGPEFLTYFQNEAQLDKSGLPSDRFFAERPEGSVSTLKIQRTQQEDSAVYLCASSRDTSWPQHFGDGTRLSIL.

The gene calls are TRBV2 and TRBJ1-2, with 8 nucleotides matching TRBD1. Germline CDR1 is SNHLY and CDR2 is FYNNEI. V lost 7 bases and J lost 7; bases outside the gene matches: 8. CDR3 length equals 13 residues. The CDR3, as DNA: TGTGCCAGCATAACCACAGGGGGTATTGGCTACACCTTC. Translation: CASITTGGIGYTF.

V usage is TRBV5-4 and J usage is TRBJ2-7; no reliable D call. CDR1 SGHNT and CDR2 YYREEE come from the germline V gene (reference sequence). The CDR3 runs to 14 residues. Trimming took 0 bases from V and 2 from J, leaving 9 bases between them. The CDR3 loop reads CASSLDSQAYEQYF. The CDR3 DNA follows: TGTGCCAGCAGCTTGGACAGCCAGGCCTACGAGCAGTACTTC.

Only a few counts were recorded for this clone. The V and J genes are TRBV28 and TRBJ1-1, with D possibly being TRBD1 (5 bases). The CDR3 runs 11 residues. The germline gives CDR1 MDHEN, CDR2 SYDVKM. The V gene lost 6 bases and the J gene lost 11 bases, with 13 bases spanning the gap. CDR3 DNA: TGTGCCAGCAGCCGGGTGGGGCGGGCTTTCTTT. Amino acids: CASSRVGRAFF.

The chain combines TRBV7-9 with TRBJ1-4; D is perhaps TRBD1 (5 bases). The CDR3 is 15 residues long. The germline gives CDR1 SEHNR, CDR2 FQNEAQ (reference sequence). V was trimmed by 5 bases and J by 3 bases, leaving 13 bases between them. CDR3 sequence: CASSHPAGPNEKLFF. The CDR3 DNA sequence: TGTGCCAGCAGCCATCCGGCAGGGCCTAATGAAAAACTGTTTTTT.

The gene calls are TRBV25-1 and TRBJ1-1; D gene ambiguous. Germline CDR1 MGHDK, CDR2 SYGVNS. The CDR3 covers 13 residues. V lost 2 bases to trimming and J lost 4 bases, with 8 bases between them. The CDR3 protein is CASSETLSTEAFF. In nucleotides, the CDR3 is TGTGCCAGCAGTGAAACGCTGAGCACTGAAGCTTTCTTT. The full variable domain, in which reference TRBV25-1 and TRBJ1-1 provide the parts outside the CDR3, is EADIYQTPRYLVIGTGKKITLECSQTMGHDKMYWYQQDPGMELHLIHYSYGVNSTEKGDLSSESTVSRIRTEHFPLTLESARPSHTSQYLCASSETLSTEAFFGQGTRLTVV.

The gene calls are TRBV18 and TRBJ1-4; D possibly corresponds to TRBD1 (5 bases). Trimming took 3 bases from V and 8 from J, leaving 19 bases between them. Germline V CDR1 and CDR2: KGHSH, LQKENI. This CDR3 spans 16 amino acids. The CDR3: CASSPDTAGVGEKLFF. The CDR3 region has the DNA TGTGCCAGCTCACCGGACACAGCCGGGGTAGGGGAAAAACTGTTTTTT.

This clone was recorded only once. V gene TRBV29-1 combines with J gene TRBJ1-2; D possibly corresponds to TRBD1 (5 bases). CDR1 and CDR2 (germline): SQVTM, ANQGSEA. The ends were cut back, 8 bases at V and 5 bases at J, with 15 bases in the middle. The CDR3 sequence is 12 residues long. The chain's CDR3 is CSFVRGSYGYTF. CDR3 nucleotides: TGCAGCTTTGTGCGGGGCAGTTATGGCTACACCTTC. Full variable domain (rest looked up from reference TRBV29-1 and TRBJ1-2): SAVISQKPSRDICQRGTSLTIQCQVDSQVTMMFWYRQQPGQSLTLIATANQGSEATYESGFVIDKFPISRPNLTFSTLTVSNMSPEDSSIYLCSFVRGSYGYTFGSGTRLTVV.

The gene calls are TRBV5-1 and TRBJ2-7; perhaps TRBD1 as D (6 bases). The CDR3 totals 14 residues. Germline assignment: CDR1 SGHRS and CDR2 YFSETQ. V was clipped by 1 base and J by 0 bases, with 8 bases between them. CDR3 coding DNA: TGCGCCAGCAGCTTGCAAGGGGGCTCCTACGAGCAGTACTTC. This sequence encodes CASSLQGGSYEQYF.

The gene calls are TRBV5-5 and TRBJ1-2, with D unresolved. The CDR3 covers 14 residues. The V end lost 3 bases, the J end lost 4 bases, and 13 bases lay between the germline ends. Germline values: CDR1 SGHKS, CDR2 YYEKEE (reference sequence). CDR3 sequence: CASSSTPVGYGYTF. CDR3 coding DNA: TGTGCCAGCAGCTCTACTCCGGTGGGCTATGGCTACACCTTC.

The chain employs TRBV28 and TRBJ1-2, with 7 bases identical to TRBD1. The V and J ends lost 6 bases and 6 bases, in that order; junction bases with no gene match: 10. There are 14 residues in the CDR3. Germline CDR1 reads MDHEN; CDR2 reads SYDVKM. CDR3 sequence: CASSPTGWKDGYTF. In nucleotides, the CDR3 is TGTGCCAGCAGCCCGACAGGGTGGAAGGATGGCTACACCTTC.

In DNA form, the CDR3 reads TGCGCCAGCAGCCAAACCACAGGGGCGGGCTCCTATAATTCACCCCTCCACTTT. Amino acids: CASSQTTGAGSYNSPLHF. The chain uses TRBV4-3 and TRBJ1-6; 7 bases match TRBD1. The CDR3 is 18 amino acids. Germline assignment: CDR1 LGHNA and CDR2 YSLEER. Germline trimming cut 2 bases from V and 0 bases from J; bases unmatched to any gene: 7.

This chain links TRBV25-1 with TRBJ1-4, with D hard to call. Germline V CDR1 and CDR2: MGHDK, SYGVNS. The V and J ends lost 3 bases and 4 bases respectively, with 9 bases between them. CDR3 length: 14 amino acids. CDR3 region: CASSDGLSNEKLFF. CDR3 coding DNA: TGTGCCAGCAGTGATGGCCTGAGTAATGAAAAACTGTTTTTT.

The genes are TRBV4-2 and TRBJ1-5; 9 positions agree with TRBD1. With 5 bases clipped from V and 7 bases from J, the junction kept 12 bases outside the gene matches. Germline lookup yields CDR1 LGHNA and CDR2 YNFKEQ. The CDR3 covers 16 residues. This CDR3 reads CASSYRDRDSGQPQHF. In DNA, the CDR3 is TGTGCCAGCAGCTATCGGGACAGGGATTCAGGACAGCCCCAGCATTTT.

CDR3 loop: CASSLGTGQASRYEKLFF. DNA of the CDR3: TGTGCCAGCAGCTTAGGCACGGGACAGGCCTCCCGGTATGAAAAACTGTTTTTT. The genes are TRBV11-2 and TRBJ1-4; 8 nucleotides line up with TRBD1. V was pared by 1 base and J by 6 bases, with 13 bases of the junction left unmatched. Per the germline V gene, CDR1 is SGHAT and CDR2 is FQNNGV. The length of the CDR3 is 18 residues.

V gene TRBV4-1 combines with J gene TRBJ1-5; D is uncertain. The germline V gene encodes CDR1 MGHRA and CDR2 YSYEKL. Between the trimmed V and J ends, which lost 1 base and 7 bases, there was a span of 8 bases. The CDR3 consists of 13 residues. The DNA of the CDR3 is TGCGCCAGCAGCCAAGGTTTATGGCAGCCCCAGCATTTT. Translating gives CASSQGLWQPQHF.

V gene TRBV7-8 combines with J gene TRBJ2-3, with 9 bases identical to TRBD1. V was pared by 3 bases and J by 4 bases, with 17 bases of the junction left unmatched. Looked up from germline, CDR1 is SGHVS and CDR2 is FQNEAQ. The CDR3 is made up of 19 amino acids. The CDR3 here is CASSFTPGTGFHEADTQYF. The CDR3 DNA reads as TGTGCCAGCAGCTTCACCCCCGGGACAGGGTTTCATGAGGCAGATACGCAGTATTTT.